Each of the 30 T cell receptor beta chains below was sequenced from the same sample in a study of Ad26.COV2.S vaccination and SARS-CoV-2 variants. The protocol was immunoSEQ multiplex PCR, while the TCRdb copy is restricted to in-frame clones and leaves out a portion. The sample has roughly 350,000 clones, roughly 84% seen once; the top ten hold about 3.4%. Treatment meaning: roughly 20 received Ad26.COV2.S at low or high dose, single or two shots; several received placebo; per-sample allocation not given. At day 63 after the first vaccine or placebo injection, samples were drawn. Specimen: peripheral blood, collected in a trial of Ad26.COV2.S vaccine versus placebo. These receptors all stem from a person aged 18-65 years who received the Ad26.COV2.S COVID-19 vaccine or a placebo.

The chain employs TRBV7-3 and TRBJ1-1, with a tentative D call TRBD1 (5 bases). The CDR3 loop spans 15 amino acids. Germline lookup yields CDR1 SGHTA and CDR2 FQGTGA. V was cut by 1 base and J by 2 bases, with 11 bases left in between. Here the CDR3 reads CASSLIPDINTEAFF. The CDR3 coding sequence is TGTGCCAGCAGCTTAATTCCGGACATCAACACTGAAGCTTTCTTT.

This clone was counted only a few times. The V call is TRBV5-6, the J call TRBJ2-7, with 9 positions matching TRBD2. The trim removed 4 bases at V and 2 bases at J, leaving 7 bases unmatched. Germline CDR1 and CDR2: SGHDT and YYEEEE. The CDR3 totals 15 residues. CDR3 protein: CASSALAGGTYEQYF. The CDR3 DNA reads TGTGCCAGCAGCGCACTAGCGGGTGGCACCTACGAGCAGTACTTC.

This clone appeared a single time. The genes are TRBV7-9 and TRBJ2-5, with 8 bases that match TRBD2. Unmatched junction bases numbered 13, after V lost 0 bases and J lost 4 bases. CDR3 length: 18 amino acids. The germline gives CDR1 SEHNR, CDR2 FQNEAQ (reference sequence). CDR3 loop: CASSLASPSGGWLETQYF. The CDR3 coding sequence is TGTGCCAGCAGCTTAGCGAGCCCCAGCGGGGGCTGGTTAGAGACCCAGTACTTC.

The chain joins TRBV7-2 to TRBJ2-7; a weak D match, TRBD2 (5 bases). The germline V and J ends were trimmed by 5 bases and 4 bases, with 12 bases remaining between them. This CDR3 comprises 13 residues. In germline, CDR1 is SGHTA, CDR2 FQGNSA. CDR3 region: CASSPRTGYEQYF. The CDR3 DNA sequence: TGTGCCAGCAGCCCGCGGACGGGATACGAGCAGTACTTC. The complete variable domain, with remaining parts taken from reference TRBV7-2 and TRBJ2-7, reads GAGVSQSPSNKVTEKGKDVELRCDPISGHTALYWYRQSLGQGLEFLIYFQGNSAPDKSGLPSDRFSAERTGGSVSTLTIQRTQQEDSAVYLCASSPRTGYEQYFGPGTRLTVT.

The chain couples TRBV25-1 to TRBJ1-2; a possible D gene is TRBD1 (6 bases). The CDR3 runs to 15 residues. Between the trimmed V and J ends, which lost 4 bases and 8 bases, there was a span of 20 bases. Germline V gene data show CDR1 as MGHDK and CDR2 as SYGVNS. The DNA for the CDR3 is TGTGCCAGCAGTGGATCCCAGACAGGAGGAAACGGCTACACCTTC. It codes for CASSGSQTGGNGYTF.

CDR3 coding DNA: TGTGCCAGCAGTGGAGCAGAGGGGTGGCGCTATGGCTACACCTTC. Its protein is CASSGAEGWRYGYTF. The V gene is TRBV27, the J gene TRBJ1-2; tentatively, D is TRBD1 (5 bases). The V and J ends lost 5 bases and 4 bases respectively, with 17 bases between them. This CDR3 has 15 amino acids. Germline values: CDR1 MNHEY, CDR2 SMNVEV (reference sequence).

The V and J genes are TRBV27 and TRBJ1-2; maybe TRBD1 (5 bases). CDR1 is MNHEY and CDR2 is SMNVEV in the germline V gene (reference sequence). V dropped 5 bases and J dropped 2 bases, with 9 bases sitting between them. CDR3 size: 13 residues. CDR3 sequence reads: CASSPGPNYGYTF. The CDR3 region has the DNA TGTGCCAGCAGTCCGGGACCGAACTATGGCTACACCTTC.

This clone came up a few times. The chain joins TRBV5-6 to TRBJ2-7; 7 bases are a match to TRBD1. Germline loops: CDR1 SGHDT, CDR2 YYEEEE. V trimming: 1 base; J trimming: 0 bases; junction bases outside the gene matches: 4. CDR3 size: 15 residues. The CDR3 sequence is CASSLRDRLSYEQYF. The CDR3, as DNA: TGTGCCAGCAGCTTGCGGGACAGACTCTCCTACGAGCAGTACTTC. Variable domain in full (rest from reference TRBV5-6 and TRBJ2-7): DAGVTQSPTHLIKTRGQQVTLRCSPKSGHDTVSWYQQALGQGPQFIFQYYEEEERQRGNFPDRFSGHQFPNYSSELNVNALLLGDSALYLCASSLRDRLSYEQYFGPGTRLTVT.

The chain joins TRBV30 to TRBJ1-5, with TRBD1 as a possible D gene (5 bases). CDR1 and CDR2 from the germline V gene are GTSNPN and SVGIG (reference sequence). This CDR3 has 15 residues. V was cut by 1 base and J by 6 bases, with 16 bases left in between. CDR3 loop: CAWSAGPLEVQPQHF. The CDR3 DNA reads as TGTGCCTGGAGTGCGGGACCGCTGGAGGTTCAGCCCCAGCATTTT. Looking up the rest from reference TRBV30 and TRBJ1-5 gives the full variable domain: SQTIHQWPATLVQPVGSPLSLECTVEGTSNPNLYWYRQAAGRGLQLLFYSVGIGQISSEVPQNLSASRPQDRQFILSSKKLLLSDSGFYLCAWSAGPLEVQPQHFGDGTRLSIL.

The rearrangement uses TRBV7-9 and TRBJ1-1; no reliable D call. The CDR3 has 14 residues. Germline CDR1 SEHNR, CDR2 FQNEAQ (reference sequence). The V gene lost 1 base and the J gene lost 1 base, with 7 bases spanning the gap. CDR3 residues: CASSLGYGNTEAFF. In DNA, the CDR3 is TGTGCCAGCAGCTTAGGGTACGGGAACACTGAAGCTTTCTTT.

J is TRBJ1-5 and V is TRBV12-3 or TRBV12-4, with 7 positions matching TRBD1. V lost 6 bases and J lost 10; bases outside the gene matches: 9. CDR3 length: 13 amino acids. The chain's CDR3 is CASSRDSGDPQHF. CDR3 DNA: TGTGCCAGCAGCCGGGACAGTGGTGATCCCCAGCATTTT.

The rearrangement joins TRBV30 to TRBJ1-4; D is possibly TRBD1 (5 bases). The germline gives CDR1 GTSNPN, CDR2 SVGIG (reference sequence). This CDR3 is 17 amino acids long. V was clipped by 3 bases and J by 4 bases, with 21 bases between them. CDR3 amino acids: CAWSPSWGRAGNEKLFF. As DNA, the CDR3 is TGTGCCTGGAGCCCATCATGGGGCAGGGCCGGTAATGAAAAACTGTTTTTT. Together with reference TRBV30 and TRBJ1-4, the CDR3 gives the full variable domain: SQTIHQWPATLVQPVGSPLSLECTVEGTSNPNLYWYRQAAGRGLQLLFYSVGIGQISSEVPQNLSASRPQDRQFILSSKKLLLSDSGFYLCAWSPSWGRAGNEKLFFGSGTQLSVL.

The chain has TRBV30 and TRBJ1-6; D is unclear. The germline gives CDR1 GTSNPN, CDR2 SVGIG (reference sequence). Trimming took off 4 bases at V and 7 bases at J, with 5 bases between the two ends. The CDR3 covers 11 residues. CDR3 DNA sequence: TGTGCCTGGACCGAGAATTCACCCCTCCACTTT. Amino acid sequence: CAWTENSPLHF. Based on the CDR3 plus reference TRBV30 and TRBJ1-6, the full variable domain is SQTIHQWPATLVQPVGSPLSLECTVEGTSNPNLYWYRQAAGRGLQLLFYSVGIGQISSEVPQNLSASRPQDRQFILSSKKLLLSDSGFYLCAWTENSPLHFGNGTRLTVT.

This clone occurred once. This chain uses TRBV10-3 with TRBJ1-6; no definite D call. This CDR3 spans 12 amino acids. Trimming left V 7 bases short and J 8 bases short, with 9 bases between. CDR1 is ENHRY, CDR2 SYGVKD, per germline. The CDR3 reads CAITPGDSPLHF. The CDR3 DNA is TGTGCCATCACCCCTGGGGATTCACCCCTCCACTTT.

CDR3 region: CASSIGADYEQYF. In DNA form, the CDR3 reads TGCGCCAGCAGCATAGGGGCAGACTACGAGCAGTACTTC. This sequence joins TRBV5-1 and TRBJ2-7; possibly TRBD1 for D (5 bases). The CDR3 contains 13 residues. The ends were cut back, 4 bases at V and 3 bases at J, with 11 bases in the middle. Germline loops: CDR1 SGHRS, CDR2 YFSETQ.

The rearrangement uses TRBV2 and TRBJ2-7; D assignment may be TRBD1 or TRBD2 (5 bases each). The CDR3 length is 12 residues. Trimming took 5 bases from V and 3 from J, leaving 8 bases between them. Germline V gene lookup returns CDR1 SNHLY and CDR2 FYNNEI. The CDR3 here is CASSRDGYEQYF. CDR3 nucleotide sequence: TGTGCCAGCAGTCGGGACGGCTACGAGCAGTACTTC.

J is TRBJ2-1 and V is TRBV7-2; perhaps D is TRBD1 or TRBD2 (5 bases each). This CDR3 spans 16 amino acids. In germline, CDR1 is SGHTA, CDR2 FQGNSA. Trimming pared 5 bases from V and 9 bases from J, leaving 23 bases between. The CDR3 coding sequence is TGTGCCAGCAGCCAAGCCCCCGGGACCATTGCGAGTGAGCAGTTCTTC. This codes for CASSQAPGTIASEQFF.

The chain links TRBV5-4 to TRBJ1-2, with a weak D call TRBD1 (6 bases). This CDR3 contains 14 residues. Looked up from germline, CDR1 is SGHNT and CDR2 is YYREEE (reference sequence). V was cut by 3 bases and J by 7 bases, with 16 bases left in between. The CDR3 protein is CASSSTGNPFGYTF. The CDR3 nucleotides read TGTGCCAGCAGCTCGACAGGAAACCCTTTTGGCTACACCTTC.

The chain employs TRBV7-2 and TRBJ2-3; D might be TRBD1 (6 bases). The CDR3 consists of 15 residues. Looked up from germline, CDR1 is SGHTA and CDR2 is FQGNSA. Trimming stripped 6 bases from V and 2 bases from J, with 15 bases between. Written as DNA, the CDR3 is TGTGCCAGCAGTATTAGGGGGTTCTACACAGATACGCAGTATTTT. Its protein product is CASSIRGFYTDTQYF.

This rearrangement joins TRBV10-3 to TRBJ2-2; 10 bases fit TRBD2. Germline CDR1 reads ENHRY; CDR2 reads SYGVKD. J was trimmed by 0 bases and V by 8 bases; bases with no gene match: 6. CDR3 length: 16 residues. The CDR3, as DNA: TGTGCCATCTTAGCGGGGGGCGGCCCGAACACCGGGGAGCTGTTTTTT. As protein: CAILAGGGPNTGELFF.

The chain is built from TRBV2 and TRBJ2-6, with 11 bases fitting TRBD1. CDR3 size: 18 residues. The V segment lost 5 bases and the J segment 0 bases; nucleotides outside the gene matches: 6. Germline assignment: CDR1 SNHLY and CDR2 FYNNEI. The CDR3 spells CASSTTGTGGSGANVLTF. The CDR3 coding sequence is TGTGCCAGCAGTACCACCGGGACAGGGGGCTCTGGGGCCAACGTCCTGACTTTC.

The V and J genes are TRBV20-1 and TRBJ2-7, with 7 positions matching TRBD1. The junction had 11 bases not matched to a gene; V was cut back by 3 bases and J by 0 bases. The CDR3 runs 16 residues. Germline V gene lookup returns CDR1 DFQATT and CDR2 SNEGSKA (reference sequence). In DNA form, the CDR3 reads TGCAGTGCTAGTCGCCCAGGGACAGACCTCTCCTACGAGCAGTACTTC. Protein: CSASRPGTDLSYEQYF.

This rearrangement joins TRBV19 to TRBJ2-1, with D uncertain. CDR3 length: 16 amino acids. Germline loops: CDR1 LNHDA, CDR2 SQIVND (reference sequence). Trimming removed 5 bases at V and 4 bases at J, with 18 bases between. DNA for the CDR3: TGTGCCAGTAGTCTTCGCCCCACAAATGTATACAATGAGCAGTTCTTC. It specifies CASSLRPTNVYNEQFF.

V gene TRBV5-1 combines with J gene TRBJ2-7, with no clear D. The CDR3 extends over 12 amino acids. With 5 bases removed from V and 0 bases from J, the gap between germline ends came to 6 bases. The germline gives CDR1 SGHRS, CDR2 YFSETQ. The CDR3 loop is CASRGSSYEQYF. The CDR3 nucleotides are TGCGCCAGCAGGGGCAGCTCCTACGAGCAGTACTTC.

The chain couples TRBV27 to TRBJ2-3, with D perhaps TRBD1 or TRBD2 (5 bases each). The CDR3 spans 17 residues. Germline loops: CDR1 MNHEY, CDR2 SMNVEV (reference sequence). The germline V and J ends were trimmed by 6 bases and 6 bases, with 25 bases remaining between them. The CDR3 DNA sequence: TGTGCCAGCAGGCACCTAACCGGGACCCCATCTGGGGATACGCAGTATTTT. It encodes CASRHLTGTPSGDTQYF.

The chain has TRBV19 and TRBJ1-1, with a weak D call TRBD1 (5 bases). Germline assignment: CDR1 LNHDA and CDR2 SQIVND (reference sequence). The CDR3 runs to 16 residues. Trimming removed 7 bases from V and 11 bases from J, with 29 bases in between. The CDR3 DNA sequence: TGTGCCAGTACCCCGTCGGTGAGGGGCGGTATTTGGGGGGCTTTCTTT. Its translation is CASTPSVRGGIWGAFF. Combining the CDR3 with reference TRBV19 and TRBJ1-1 gives the whole variable domain DGGITQSPKYLFRKEGQNVTLSCEQNLNHDAMYWYRQDPGQGLRLIYYSQIVNDFQKGDIAEGYSVSREKKESFPLTVTSAQKNPTAFYLCASTPSVRGGIWGAFFGQGTRLTVV.

This chain links TRBV5-6 with TRBJ2-1, with D perhaps TRBD1 (6 bases). This CDR3 contains 13 residues. V was shortened by 5 bases and J by 1 base, with 7 bases between the two germline ends. Germline CDR1 and CDR2: SGHDT and YYEEEE. The CDR3 DNA reads TGTGCCAGCAGTCAGGGGTCCTACAATGAGCAGTTCTTC. It specifies CASSQGSYNEQFF.

The V and J genes are TRBV6-1 and TRBJ1-5; tentative D call: TRBD1 (5 bases). CDR1 is MNHNS and CDR2 is SASEGT in the germline V gene. The CDR3 extends over 21 amino acids. V lost 0 bases and J lost 0, with 24 bases in between. CDR3 sequence: CASSEAGPAGRYGHSNQPQHF. The CDR3, as DNA: TGTGCCAGCAGTGAAGCCGGTCCCGCCGGCAGGTATGGACATAGCAATCAGCCCCAGCATTTT.

The rearrangement links TRBV6-5 to TRBJ1-2; 9 nucleotides line up with TRBD1. This CDR3 is 15 amino acids long. Trimming removed 7 bases from V and 1 base from J; junction bases left unmatched: 7. Per germline, CDR1 MNHEY and CDR2 SVGAGI. DNA for the CDR3: TGTGCCAGCATACGGACAGGGGAGGTTAACTATGGCTACACCTTC. This encodes CASIRTGEVNYGYTF.

The chain has TRBV4-3 and TRBJ1-1, with D possibly matching TRBD1 (6 bases). The V end lost 3 bases, the J end lost 1 base, and 15 bases lay between the germline ends. This CDR3 contains 16 residues. Germline V lookup: CDR1 LGHNA, CDR2 YSLEER. CDR3 in amino acids: CASSQRLTTGNTEAFF. In DNA form, the CDR3 reads TGCGCCAGCAGCCAGCGCCTAACGACAGGGAACACTGAAGCTTTCTTT.